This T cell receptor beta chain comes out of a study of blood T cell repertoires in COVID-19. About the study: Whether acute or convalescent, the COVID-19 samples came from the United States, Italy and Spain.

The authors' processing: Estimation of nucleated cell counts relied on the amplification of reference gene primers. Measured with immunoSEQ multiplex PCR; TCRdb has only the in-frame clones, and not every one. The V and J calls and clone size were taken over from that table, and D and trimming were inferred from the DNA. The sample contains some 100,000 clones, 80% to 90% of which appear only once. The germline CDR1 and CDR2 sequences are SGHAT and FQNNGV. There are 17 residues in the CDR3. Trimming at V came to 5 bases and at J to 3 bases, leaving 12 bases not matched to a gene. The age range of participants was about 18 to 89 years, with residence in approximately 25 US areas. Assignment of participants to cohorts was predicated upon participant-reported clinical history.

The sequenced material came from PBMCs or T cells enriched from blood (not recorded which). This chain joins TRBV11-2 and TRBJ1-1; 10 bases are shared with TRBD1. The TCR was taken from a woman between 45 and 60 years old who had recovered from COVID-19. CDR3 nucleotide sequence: TGTGCCAGCAGCCTGGAATCTCCGGGACAGGGGTACACTGAAGCTTTCTTT. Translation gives CASSLESPGQGYTEAFF.